This entry concerns a single T cell receptor beta chain. Antigen unknown. The data originate from a study of T cell repertoires in cytomegalovirus infection. The V end was cut by 0 bases, the J end by 5 bases, with 11 bases between. Per germline, CDR1 SGHTS and CDR2 YDEGEE. There are 15 residues in the CDR3. TCRdb re-called the reads with MiXCR, one entry per CDR3 protein. The sample shows some 350,000 distinct CDR3 sequences, about 35% of them seen only once. This TCR came from a human donor in good health (CMV status not recorded). Some clones in this sample may be carry-over from other donors' samples. The chain recombines TRBV5-8 with TRBJ1-4, with D tentatively TRBD1 (5 bases). This specimen was cultured PBMCs, taken from culture after CMV antigen stimulation. CDR3 coding DNA: TGTGCCAGCAGCTTGGCGGGCAGGGAGAATGAAAAACTGTTTTTT. Amino acid sequence: CASSLAGRENEKLFF.